The clone carrying this T cell receptor (beta chain) has a count of ten or more. Its antigen is as yet unknown. In TCRdb, the RACE reads were re-called with MiXCR into one record per CDR3 protein. The sample lists approximately 80,000 distinct CDR3 sequences; roughly 13% were seen once. The sample originates from a study of human T cells and chemical hapten exposure. On the study more broadly: 2% DPC applied to a roughly 2 cm by roughly 2 cm arm area sensitized donors. Points from the study as a whole: TCRs at a frequency above 1 in 1000 stayed unchanged with DPC sensitization.

Trimming took off 6 bases at V and 2 bases at J, with 13 bases between the two ends. The CDR3 consists of 15 residues. Germline CDR1 and CDR2: LGHDT and YNNKEL (reference sequence). Stated time point: patch test 3, about 24 weeks after DPC sensitization. The treatment was: therapeutic diphenylcyclopropenone sensitization with weekly scalp DPC. This chain links TRBV3-1 with TRBJ2-2; D may match TRBD1 or TRBD2 (5 bases each). Sequencing was performed on whole blood, taken in connection with sensitization to the hapten diphenylcyclopropenone (DPC). The clonotype originates from a woman aged 50 to 60 with alopecia areata. Some clones in this sample may be carry-over from other donors' samples. DNA of the CDR3: TGTGCCAGCAGTCAGATGGGACCTAACACCGGGGAGCTGTTTTTT. The encoded protein is CASSQMGPNTGELFF.